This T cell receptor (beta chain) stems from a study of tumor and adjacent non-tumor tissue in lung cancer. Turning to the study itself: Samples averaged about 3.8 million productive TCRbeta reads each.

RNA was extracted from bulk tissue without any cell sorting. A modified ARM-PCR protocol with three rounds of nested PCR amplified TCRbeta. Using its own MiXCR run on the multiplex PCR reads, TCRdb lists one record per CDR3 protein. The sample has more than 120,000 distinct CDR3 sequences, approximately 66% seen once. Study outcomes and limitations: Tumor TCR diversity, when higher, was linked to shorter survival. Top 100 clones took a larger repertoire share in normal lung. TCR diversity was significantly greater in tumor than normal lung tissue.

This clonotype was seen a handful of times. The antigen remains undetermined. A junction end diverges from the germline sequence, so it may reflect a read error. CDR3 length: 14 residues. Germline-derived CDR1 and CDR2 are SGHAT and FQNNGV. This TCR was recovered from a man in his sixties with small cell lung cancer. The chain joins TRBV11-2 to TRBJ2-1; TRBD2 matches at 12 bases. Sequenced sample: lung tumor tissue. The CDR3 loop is CARGGTSGSDELFF. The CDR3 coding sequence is TGTGCCAGAGGGGGGACTAGCGGGTCCGATGAGCTGTTCTTC.